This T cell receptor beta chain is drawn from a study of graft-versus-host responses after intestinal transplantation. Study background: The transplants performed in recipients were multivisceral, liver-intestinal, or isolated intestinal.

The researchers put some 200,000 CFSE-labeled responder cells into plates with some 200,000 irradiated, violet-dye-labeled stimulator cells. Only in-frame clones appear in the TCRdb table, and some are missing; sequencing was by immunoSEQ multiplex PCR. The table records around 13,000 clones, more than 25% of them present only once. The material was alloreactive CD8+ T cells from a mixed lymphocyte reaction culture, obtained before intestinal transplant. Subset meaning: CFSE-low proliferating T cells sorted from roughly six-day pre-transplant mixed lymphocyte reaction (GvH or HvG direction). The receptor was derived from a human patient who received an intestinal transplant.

The CDR3 region is CASTNTPDRGETQYF. The CDR3 DNA is TGTGCCAGCACTAATACTCCGGACAGGGGAGAGACCCAGTACTTC. V usage is TRBV9 and J usage is TRBJ2-5; 9 nucleotides line up with TRBD1. Trimming cost V 6 bases and J 4 bases; bases outside gene matches: 10. CDR3 length equals 15 residues. Germline loops: CDR1 SGDLS, CDR2 YYNGEE.